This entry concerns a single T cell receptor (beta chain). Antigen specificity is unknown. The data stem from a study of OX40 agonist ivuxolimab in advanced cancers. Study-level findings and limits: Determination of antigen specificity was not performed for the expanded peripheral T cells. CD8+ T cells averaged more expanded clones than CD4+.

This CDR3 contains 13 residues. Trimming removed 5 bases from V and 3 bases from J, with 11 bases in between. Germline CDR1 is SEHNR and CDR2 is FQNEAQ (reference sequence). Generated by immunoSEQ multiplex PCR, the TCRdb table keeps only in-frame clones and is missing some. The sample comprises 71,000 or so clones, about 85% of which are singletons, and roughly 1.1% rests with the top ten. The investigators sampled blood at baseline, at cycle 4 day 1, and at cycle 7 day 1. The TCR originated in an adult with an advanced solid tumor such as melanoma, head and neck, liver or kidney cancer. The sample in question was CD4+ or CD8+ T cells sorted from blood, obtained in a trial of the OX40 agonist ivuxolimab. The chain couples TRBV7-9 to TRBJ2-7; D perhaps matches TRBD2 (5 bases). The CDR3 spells CASSPGIYYEQYF. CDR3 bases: TGTGCCAGCAGCCCGGGAATTTACTACGAGCAGTACTTC. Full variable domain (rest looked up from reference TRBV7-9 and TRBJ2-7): DTGVSQNPRHKITKRGQNVTFRCDPISEHNRLYWYRQTLGQGPEFLTYFQNEAQLEKSRLLSDRFSAERPKGSFSTLEIQRTEQGDSAMYLCASSPGIYYEQYFGPGTRLTVT.